Listed below are T cell receptor beta chains from one sample, sequenced in a study of vaccination and CD4 T cells after COVID-19. TCRdb re-derived calls from the PCR reads in MiXCR, one entry per CDR3 protein. The table includes fewer than 20,000 distinct CDR3 sequences, about 70% detected once. Sequences were derived from CD4+ T cells from blood, sampled after SARS-CoV-2 vaccination. The source is a human donor who had recovered from COVID-19. CDR3s include the opening cysteine and the closing phenylalanine or tryptophan. A D gene is named only where the DNA matches it firmly. Rows may omit the clone size; those that give it use once, few, many or a size class.

clone size | J gene | D gene | V gene | CDR3 DNA | CDR3 protein
NA | TRBJ2-5 | NA | TRBV30 | TGTGCCTGGAACTTGGCGTACCAAGAGACCCAGTACTTC | CAWNLAYQETQYF
few | TRBJ1-2 | TRBD1 | TRBV7-9 | TGTGCCAGCAGCTTAGGGGGACAGGGAGATCACTATGGCTACACCTTC | CASSLGGQGDHYGYTF
NA | TRBJ2-3 | NA | TRBV6-5 | TGTGCCAGCAGTTACTCCCCAGCGGCGAAAACAGATACGCAGTATTTT | CASSYSPAAKTDTQYF
NA | TRBJ1-5 | TRBD1 | TRBV20-1 | TGCAGTGCTAGAGATTTAAGGACAGGGAGCAATCAGCCCCAGCATTTT | CSARDLRTGSNQPQHF
NA | TRBJ2-1 | NA | TRBV20-1 | TGCAGTCTGGGAGGGGGGATTTCGGGTGAGCAGTTCTTC | CSLGGGISGEQFF
NA | TRBJ2-4 | NA | TRBV7-2 | TGTGCCAGCAGCTCACAGGGTTTAAACATTCAGTACTTC | CASSSQGLNIQYF
once | TRBJ2-7 | NA | TRBV24-1 | TGTGCCACCAGTGAGTCGGACAGCCCCTACGAGCAGTACTTC | CATSESDSPYEQYF
few | TRBJ1-4 | NA | TRBV6-2/TRBV6-3 | TGTGCCAGCAGTTACGCGGCAGGGTGGAATGAAAAACTGTTTTTT | CASSYAAGWNEKLFF
NA | TRBJ1-5 | TRBD1 | TRBV12-3/TRBV12-4 | TGTGCCAGCAGTCTTCAGGGGGCGTATCAGCCCCAGCATTTT | CASSLQGAYQPQHF
few | TRBJ1-2 | TRBD1 | TRBV20-1 | TGCAGTGCTAGAGTCACCGGGACAGGGGATGCCTATGGCTACACCTTC | CSARVTGTGDAYGYTF
few | TRBJ1-1 | TRBD1 | TRBV20-1 | TGCAGTGCTAGAGATAGGCGGACAGGGGCAGCTTTCTTT | CSARDRRTGAAFF
NA | TRBJ2-1 | NA | TRBV6-1 | TGTGCCAGCAGTGGTTGGTCGACCGGTGAGCAGTTCTTC | CASSGWSTGEQFF
NA | TRBJ2-3 | TRBD2 | TRBV4-1 | TGCGCCAGCAGCCTGACTAGCGGGAGCTCAGATACGCAGTATTTT | CASSLTSGSSDTQYF
NA | TRBJ2-6 | NA | TRBV6-1 | TGTGCCAGCATGGGACATGATGGGGCCAACGTCCTGACTTTC | CASMGHDGANVLTF
NA | TRBJ2-3 | NA | TRBV20-1 | TGCAGTGCGACGTCCTCTTGGACAGATACGCAGTATTTT | CSATSSWTDTQYF
NA | TRBJ1-2 | TRBD1 | TRBV7-2 | TGTGCCAGCAGCTTCCGACAGGGTGACGGCTACACCTTC | CASSFRQGDGYTF
NA | TRBJ1-2 | NA | TRBV19 | TGTGCCAGTAGTCCGGAAGGAGGAATGGCTGGCTACACCTTC | CASSPEGGMAGYTF
NA | TRBJ2-1 | TRBD2 | TRBV25-1 | TGTGCCAGCAGTGACACGAGCGGGAGGCACAATGAGCAGTTCTTC | CASSDTSGRHNEQFF
NA | TRBJ1-6 | NA | TRBV7-6 | TGTGCCAGCAGCTTACGCTCAGGGGATAATTCACCCCTCCACTTT | CASSLRSGDNSPLHF
NA | TRBJ1-5 | TRBD1 | TRBV28 | TGTGCCAGCAACGGGGACAGGGGGGACTATAGCAATCAGCCCCAGCATTTT | CASNGDRGDYSNQPQHF
few | TRBJ1-1 | NA | TRBV2 | TGTGCCAGCAGTGAGCGGGGGAACACTGAAGCTTTCTTT | CASSERGNTEAFF
NA | TRBJ2-7 | TRBD2 | TRBV20-1 | TGCAGTGTGGGGAGGGGCGCCGACCGGGCCTACGAGCAGTACTTC | CSVGRGADRAYEQYF
few | TRBJ1-1 | NA | TRBV27 | TGTGCCAGCAGTTTTAGGGGTTCTGACACTGAAGCTTTCTTT | CASSFRGSDTEAFF
NA | TRBJ1-5 | TRBD1 | TRBV2 | TGTGCCAGCAGTGAAAACAGGGGGCGCAATCAGCCCCAGCATTTT | CASSENRGRNQPQHF
NA | TRBJ1-5 | NA | TRBV2 | TGTGCCAGCAGTGACGAAGTTCAGCCCCAGCATTTT | CASSDEVQPQHF
NA | TRBJ2-3 | NA | TRBV6-1 | TGTGCCAGCAGTCGAGGTGATACGCAGTATTTT | CASSRGDTQYF
NA | TRBJ2-1 | NA | TRBV20-1 | TGCAGTGCTGACCTTGCCTACAATGAGCAGTTCTTC | CSADLAYNEQFF
NA | TRBJ2-5 | NA | TRBV28 | TGTGCCAGCACCACCACCTCGGAGACCCAGTACTTC | CASTTTSETQYF